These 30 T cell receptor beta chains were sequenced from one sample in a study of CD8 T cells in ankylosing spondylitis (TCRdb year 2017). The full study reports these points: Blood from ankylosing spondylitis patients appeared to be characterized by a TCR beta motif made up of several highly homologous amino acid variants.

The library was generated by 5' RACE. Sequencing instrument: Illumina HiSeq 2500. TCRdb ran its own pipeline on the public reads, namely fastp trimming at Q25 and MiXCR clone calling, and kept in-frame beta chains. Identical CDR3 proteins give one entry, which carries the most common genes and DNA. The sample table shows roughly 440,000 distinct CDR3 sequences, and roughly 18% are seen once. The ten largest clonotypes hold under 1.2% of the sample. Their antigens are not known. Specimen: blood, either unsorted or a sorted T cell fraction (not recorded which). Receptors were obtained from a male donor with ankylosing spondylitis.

CDR3 DNA: TGTGCCAGTCATCTGGCTGCGAACACTGAAGCTTTCTTT. Its translation: CASHLAANTEAFF. The V gene is TRBV19, the J gene TRBJ1-1; no clear D gene. Germline V gives CDR1 LNHDA, CDR2 SQIVND (reference sequence). With 8 bases removed from V and 1 base from J, the gap between germline ends came to 11 bases. The CDR3 totals 13 residues.

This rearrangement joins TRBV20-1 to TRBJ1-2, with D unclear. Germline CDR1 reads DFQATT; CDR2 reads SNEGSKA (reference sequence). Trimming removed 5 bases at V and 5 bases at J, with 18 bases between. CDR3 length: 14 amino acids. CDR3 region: CSAATEWSEYGYTF. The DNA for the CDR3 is TGCAGTGCTGCAACCGAATGGTCGGAGTATGGCTACACCTTC.

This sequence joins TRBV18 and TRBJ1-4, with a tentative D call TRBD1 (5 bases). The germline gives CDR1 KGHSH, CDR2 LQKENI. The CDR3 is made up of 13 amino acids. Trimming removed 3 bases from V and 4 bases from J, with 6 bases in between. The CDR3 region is CASSPTVNEKLFF. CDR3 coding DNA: TGTGCCAGCTCACCGACAGTTAATGAAAAACTGTTTTTT.

The CDR3 DNA reads as TGCGCCAGCAGCCAAGATCGGGAAACCAGTGTGGACTATGGCTACACCTTC. Protein: CASSQDRETSVDYGYTF. The chain links TRBV4-1 to TRBJ1-2; D unclear. Germline lookup yields CDR1 MGHRA and CDR2 YSYEKL. The CDR3 contains 17 residues. Trimming removed 0 bases at V and 3 bases at J, with 17 bases between.

CDR3 DNA: TGTGCCAGCAGTTTGGGGGGGTTTGGGGCCAACGTCCTGACTTTC. Encoded protein: CASSLGGFGANVLTF. The V and J genes are TRBV28 and TRBJ2-6, with 7 positions matching TRBD2. The J segment lost 3 bases and the V segment lost 3 bases, leaving 2 bases of the junction unmatched. CDR3 length: 15 residues. Germline CDR1 MDHEN, CDR2 SYDVKM.

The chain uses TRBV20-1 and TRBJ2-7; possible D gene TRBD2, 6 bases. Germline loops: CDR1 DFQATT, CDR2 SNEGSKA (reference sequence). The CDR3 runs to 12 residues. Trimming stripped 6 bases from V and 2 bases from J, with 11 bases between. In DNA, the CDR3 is TGCAGTGCAATTGGAGGGCCCTACGAGCAGTACTTC. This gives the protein CSAIGGPYEQYF.

The CDR3: CASSQKRESAAFF. CDR3 coding DNA: TGTGCCAGCAGCCAAAAAAGGGAGTCCGCAGCTTTCTTT. The gene calls are TRBV4-2 and TRBJ1-1, with no clear D. Trimming took 2 bases from V and 10 from J, leaving 14 bases between them. The germline gives CDR1 LGHNA, CDR2 YNFKEQ. The CDR3 has 13 residues.

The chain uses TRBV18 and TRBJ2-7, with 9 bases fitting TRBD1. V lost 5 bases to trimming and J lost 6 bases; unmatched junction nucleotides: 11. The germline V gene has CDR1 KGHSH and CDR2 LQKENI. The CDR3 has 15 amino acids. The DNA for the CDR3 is TGTGCCAGCTCAGCTTCGCCGGGACAGGGAGGCGAGCAGTACTTC. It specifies CASSASPGQGGEQYF.

CDR3 bases: TGTGCCAGCAGCATGACCCGCACGCAGTATTTT. This translates into CASSMTRTQYF. The chain employs TRBV7-2 and TRBJ2-3; no clear D. The CDR3 extends over 11 amino acids. V lost 5 bases to trimming and J lost 9 bases, with 9 bases between them. Germline assignment: CDR1 SGHTA and CDR2 FQGNSA.

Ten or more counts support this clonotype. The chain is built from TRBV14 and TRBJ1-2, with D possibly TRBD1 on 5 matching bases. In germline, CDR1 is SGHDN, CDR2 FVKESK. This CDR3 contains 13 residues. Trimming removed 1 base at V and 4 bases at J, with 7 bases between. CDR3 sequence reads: CASSQARAYGYTF. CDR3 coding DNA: TGTGCCAGCAGCCAAGCCAGGGCCTATGGCTACACCTTC. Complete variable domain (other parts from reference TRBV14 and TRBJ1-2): EAGVTQFPSHSVIEKGQTVTLRCDPISGHDNLYWYRRVMGKEIKFLLHFVKESKQDESGMPNNRFLAERTGGTYSTLKVQPAELEDSGVYFCASSQARAYGYTFGSGTRLTVV.

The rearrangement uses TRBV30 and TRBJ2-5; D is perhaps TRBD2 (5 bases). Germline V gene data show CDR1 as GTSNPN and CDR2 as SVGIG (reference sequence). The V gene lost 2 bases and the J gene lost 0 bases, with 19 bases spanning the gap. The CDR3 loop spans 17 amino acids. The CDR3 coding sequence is TGTGCCTGGAGTTCCCACGGCCAGCGGCGGTACCAAGAGACCCAGTACTTC. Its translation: CAWSSHGQRRYQETQYF.

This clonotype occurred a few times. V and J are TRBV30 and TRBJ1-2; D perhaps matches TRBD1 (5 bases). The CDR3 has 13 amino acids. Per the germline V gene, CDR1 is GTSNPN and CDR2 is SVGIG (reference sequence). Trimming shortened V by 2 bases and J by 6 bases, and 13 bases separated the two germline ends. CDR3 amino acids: CAWSPKGRNGYTF. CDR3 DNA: TGTGCCTGGAGTCCCAAGGGGCGTAATGGCTACACCTTC.

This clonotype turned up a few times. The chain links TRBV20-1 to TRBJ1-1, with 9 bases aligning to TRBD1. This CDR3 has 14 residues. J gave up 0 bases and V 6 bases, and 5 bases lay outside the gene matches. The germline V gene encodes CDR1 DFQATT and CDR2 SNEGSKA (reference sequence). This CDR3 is CSATRQGVNTEAFF. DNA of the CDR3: TGCAGTGCCACCCGACAGGGGGTGAACACTGAAGCTTTCTTT.

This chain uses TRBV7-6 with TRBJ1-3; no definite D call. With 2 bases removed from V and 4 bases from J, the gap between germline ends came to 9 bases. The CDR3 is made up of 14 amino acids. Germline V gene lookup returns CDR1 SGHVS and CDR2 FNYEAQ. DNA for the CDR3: TGTGCCAGCAGCTTATCCTTAGGAGGAAACACCATATATTTT. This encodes CASSLSLGGNTIYF.

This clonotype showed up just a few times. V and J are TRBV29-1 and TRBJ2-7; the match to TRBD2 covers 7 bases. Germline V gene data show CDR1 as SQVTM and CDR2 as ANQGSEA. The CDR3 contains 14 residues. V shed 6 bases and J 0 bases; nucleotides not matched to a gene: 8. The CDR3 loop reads CSVGGLLSSYEQYF. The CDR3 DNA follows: TGCAGCGTGGGGGGACTACTAAGCTCCTACGAGCAGTACTTC.

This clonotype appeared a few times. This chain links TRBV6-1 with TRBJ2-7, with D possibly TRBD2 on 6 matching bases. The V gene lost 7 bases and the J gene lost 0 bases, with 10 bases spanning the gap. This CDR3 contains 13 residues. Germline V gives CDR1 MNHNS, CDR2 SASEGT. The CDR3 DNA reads TGTGCCAGCATGGGAGGTTCCTCCTACGAGCAGTACTTC. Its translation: CASMGGSSYEQYF.

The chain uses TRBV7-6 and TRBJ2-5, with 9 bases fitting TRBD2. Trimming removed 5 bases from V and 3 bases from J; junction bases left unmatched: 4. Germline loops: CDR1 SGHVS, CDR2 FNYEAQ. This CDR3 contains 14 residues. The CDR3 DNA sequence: TGTGCCAGCAGCAAAATAGCGGGAGAAGAGACCCAGTACTTC. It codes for CASSKIAGEETQYF. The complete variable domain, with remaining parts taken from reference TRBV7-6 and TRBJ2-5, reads GAGVSQSPRYKVTKRGQDVALRCDPISGHVSLYWYRQALGQGPEFLTYFNYEAQQDKSGLPNDRFSAERPEGSISTLTIQRTEQRDSAMYRCASSKIAGEETQYFGPGTRLLVL.

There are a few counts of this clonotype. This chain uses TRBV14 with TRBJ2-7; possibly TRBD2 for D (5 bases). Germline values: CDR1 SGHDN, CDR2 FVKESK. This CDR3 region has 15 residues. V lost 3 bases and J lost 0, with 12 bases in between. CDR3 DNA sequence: TGTGCCAGCAGCCAGACGGGGAAAAGCTCCTACGAGCAGTACTTC. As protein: CASSQTGKSSYEQYF. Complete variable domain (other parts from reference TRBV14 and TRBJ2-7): EAGVTQFPSHSVIEKGQTVTLRCDPISGHDNLYWYRRVMGKEIKFLLHFVKESKQDESGMPNNRFLAERTGGTYSTLKVQPAELEDSGVYFCASSQTGKSSYEQYFGPGTRLTVT.

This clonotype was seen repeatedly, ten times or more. CDR3 region: CASSLVGNETQYF. CDR3 nucleotide sequence: TGTGCCAGCAGTTTAGTGGGGAATGAGACCCAGTACTTC. The V and J genes are TRBV12-3 or TRBV12-4 and TRBJ2-5; D is ambiguous. CDR3 length equals 13 residues. V was pared by 1 base and J by 5 bases, with 8 bases between.

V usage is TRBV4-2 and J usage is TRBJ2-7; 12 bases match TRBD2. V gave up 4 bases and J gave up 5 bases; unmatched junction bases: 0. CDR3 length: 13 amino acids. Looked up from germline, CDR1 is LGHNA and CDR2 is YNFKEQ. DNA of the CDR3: TGTGCCAGCAGCCGGACTAGCGGGGACGAGCAGTACTTC. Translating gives CASSRTSGDEQYF.

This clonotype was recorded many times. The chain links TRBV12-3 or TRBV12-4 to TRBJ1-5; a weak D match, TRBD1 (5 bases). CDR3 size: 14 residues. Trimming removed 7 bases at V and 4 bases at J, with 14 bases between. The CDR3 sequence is CASTTGARNQPQHF. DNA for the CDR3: TGTGCCAGCACCACCGGGGCCCGTAATCAGCCCCAGCATTTT.

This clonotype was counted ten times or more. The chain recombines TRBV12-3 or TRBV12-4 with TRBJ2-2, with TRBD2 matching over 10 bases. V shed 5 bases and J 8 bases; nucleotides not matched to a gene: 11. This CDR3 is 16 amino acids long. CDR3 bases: TGTGCCAGCAGTCCGCTGTGGACTAGCGGTCGAGGGGAGCTGTTTTTT. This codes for CASSPLWTSGRGELFF.

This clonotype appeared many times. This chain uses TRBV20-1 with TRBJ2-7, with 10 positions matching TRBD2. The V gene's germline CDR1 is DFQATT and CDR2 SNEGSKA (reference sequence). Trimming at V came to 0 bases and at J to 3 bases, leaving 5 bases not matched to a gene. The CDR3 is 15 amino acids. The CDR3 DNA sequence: TGCAGTGCTAGAGATCCGCTAGCGGGGGTCTACGAGCAGTACTTC. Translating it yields CSARDPLAGVYEQYF.

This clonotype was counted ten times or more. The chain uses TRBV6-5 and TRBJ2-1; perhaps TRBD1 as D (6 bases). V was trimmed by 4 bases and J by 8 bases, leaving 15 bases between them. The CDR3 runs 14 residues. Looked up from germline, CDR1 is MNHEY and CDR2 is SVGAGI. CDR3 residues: CASSFLQGKYEQFF. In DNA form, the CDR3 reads TGTGCCAGCAGTTTCCTACAGGGAAAATATGAGCAGTTCTTC.

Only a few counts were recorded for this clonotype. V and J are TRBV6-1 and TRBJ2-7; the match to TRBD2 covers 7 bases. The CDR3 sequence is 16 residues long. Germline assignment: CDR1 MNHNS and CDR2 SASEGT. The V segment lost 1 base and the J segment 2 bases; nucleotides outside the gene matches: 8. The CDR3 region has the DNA TGTGCCAGCAGTGAAGGAGTTGGGGGAGGGCCCTACGAGCAGTACTTC. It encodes CASSEGVGGGPYEQYF.

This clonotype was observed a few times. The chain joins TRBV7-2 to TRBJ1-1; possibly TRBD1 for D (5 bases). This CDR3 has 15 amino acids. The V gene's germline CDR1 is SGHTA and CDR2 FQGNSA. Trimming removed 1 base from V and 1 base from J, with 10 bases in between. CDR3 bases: TGTGCCAGCAGCTTAGGGGCGGGACGGAACACTGAAGCTTTCTTT. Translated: CASSLGAGRNTEAFF.

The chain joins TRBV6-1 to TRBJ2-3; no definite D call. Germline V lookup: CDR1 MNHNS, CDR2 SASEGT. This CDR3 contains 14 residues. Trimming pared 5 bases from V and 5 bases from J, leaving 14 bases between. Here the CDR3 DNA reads TGTGCCAGCAGTCCACGACCGAACTTAGATACGCAGTATTTT. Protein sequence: CASSPRPNLDTQYF.

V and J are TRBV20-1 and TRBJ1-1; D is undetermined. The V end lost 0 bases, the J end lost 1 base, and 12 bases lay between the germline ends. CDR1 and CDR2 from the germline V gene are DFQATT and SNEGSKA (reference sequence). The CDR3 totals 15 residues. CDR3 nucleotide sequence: TGCAGTGCTAGAGATTCCGCCTCTCAGAACACTGAAGCTTTCTTT. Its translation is CSARDSASQNTEAFF.

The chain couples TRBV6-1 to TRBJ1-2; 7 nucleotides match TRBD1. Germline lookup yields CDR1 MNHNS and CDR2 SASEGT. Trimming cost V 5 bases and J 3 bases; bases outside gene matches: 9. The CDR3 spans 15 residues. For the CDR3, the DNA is TGTGCCAGCAGTACCCAGACAGGGTTGGACTATGGCTACACCTTC. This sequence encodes CASSTQTGLDYGYTF.

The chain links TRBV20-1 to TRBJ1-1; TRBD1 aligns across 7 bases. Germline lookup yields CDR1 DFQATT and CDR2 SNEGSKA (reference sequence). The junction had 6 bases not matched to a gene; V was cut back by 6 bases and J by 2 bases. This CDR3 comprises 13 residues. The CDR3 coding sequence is TGCAGTGCGGAGGACAGGCCCAACACTGAAGCTTTCTTT. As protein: CSAEDRPNTEAFF.